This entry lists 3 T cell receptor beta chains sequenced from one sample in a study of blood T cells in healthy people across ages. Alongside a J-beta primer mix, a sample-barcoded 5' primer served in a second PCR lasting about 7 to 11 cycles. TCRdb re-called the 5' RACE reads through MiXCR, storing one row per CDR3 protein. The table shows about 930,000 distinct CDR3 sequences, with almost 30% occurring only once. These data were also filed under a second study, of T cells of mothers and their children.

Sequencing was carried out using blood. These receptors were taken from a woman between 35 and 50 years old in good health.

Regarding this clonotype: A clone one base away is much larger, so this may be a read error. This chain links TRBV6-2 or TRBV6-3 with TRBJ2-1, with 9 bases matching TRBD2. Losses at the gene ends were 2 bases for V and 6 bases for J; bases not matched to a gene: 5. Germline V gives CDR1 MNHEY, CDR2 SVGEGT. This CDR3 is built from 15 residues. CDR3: CASSYGAGGANEQFF. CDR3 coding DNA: TGTGCCAGCAGTTACGGGGCGGGGGGGGCCAATGAGCAGTTCTTC.

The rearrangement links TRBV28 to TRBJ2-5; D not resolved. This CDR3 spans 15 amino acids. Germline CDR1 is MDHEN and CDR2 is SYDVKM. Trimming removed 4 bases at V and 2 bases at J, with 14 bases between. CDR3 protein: CASSSPGPLQETQYF. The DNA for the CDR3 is TGTGCCAGCAGTTCGCCCGGGCCCCTACAAGAGACCCAGTACTTC.

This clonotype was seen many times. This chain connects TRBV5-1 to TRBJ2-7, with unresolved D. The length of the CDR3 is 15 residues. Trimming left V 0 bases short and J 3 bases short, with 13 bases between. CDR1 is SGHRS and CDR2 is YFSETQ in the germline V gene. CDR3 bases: TGCGCCAGCAGCTTGGGTCTTGGCCCTCTCTACGAGCAGTACTTC. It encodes CASSLGLGPLYEQYF.